This T cell receptor beta chain was captured in a study of T cells after yellow fever vaccination. Study-wide points: The secondary response was weaker but peaked faster, day 5 versus 15. Abundant bulk-derived clonotypes could contaminate FACS-sorted repertoires. Only a minor proportion of clonotypes was detected across both CD4 and CD8 compartments.

With 9 bases removed from V and 3 bases from J, the gap between germline ends came to 12 bases. Germline V lookup: CDR1 MNHEY, CDR2 SVGAGI. The CDR3 consists of 12 residues. TCRdb called the 5' RACE reads again in MiXCR, with one record for every CDR3 protein. The data show about 260,000 distinct CDR3 sequences, around 4.9% seen once. This clonotype was found a few times. Its target is not known. Sequenced here: CD4+ T cells sorted from PBMCs, sampled on the day of the yellow fever booster vaccination. This sequence was found in a man aged 18 to 35 who received the YFV17D yellow fever vaccine. This chain links TRBV6-5 with TRBJ2-7; the D is unclear. The CDR3 region is CARTRRIYEQYV. In nucleotides, the CDR3 is TGTGCCAGGACTCGACGGATCTACGAGCAGTACGTC.